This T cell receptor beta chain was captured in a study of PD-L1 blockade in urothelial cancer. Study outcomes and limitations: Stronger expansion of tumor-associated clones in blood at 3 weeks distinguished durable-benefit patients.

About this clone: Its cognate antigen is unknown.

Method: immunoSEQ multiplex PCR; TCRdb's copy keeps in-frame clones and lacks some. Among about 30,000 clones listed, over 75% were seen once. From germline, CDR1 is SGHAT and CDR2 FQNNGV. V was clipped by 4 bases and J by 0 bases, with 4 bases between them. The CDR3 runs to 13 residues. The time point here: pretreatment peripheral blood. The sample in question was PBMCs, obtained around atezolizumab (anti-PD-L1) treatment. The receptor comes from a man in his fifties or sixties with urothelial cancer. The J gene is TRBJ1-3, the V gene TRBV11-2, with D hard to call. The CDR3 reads CASSSNSGNTIYF. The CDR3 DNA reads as TGTGCCAGCAGCTCAAACTCTGGAAACACCATATATTTT.